This T cell receptor beta chain was captured by sequencing in a study of T cell repertoires in cytomegalovirus infection. For the study at large: CMV infection and matching HLA type were both indicated by public TCR beta signatures. Study-level results: Cumulative public TCR beta family frequency identified CMV carriers with the relevant HLA. There were HLA-C-restricted CMV-specific TCR beta clonotypes dominating the ex vivo response.

Between the trimmed V and J ends, which lost 0 bases and 1 base, there was a span of 15 bases. Germline CDR1 and CDR2: SGHAT and FQNNGV. The CDR3 length is 17 residues. This clonotype was found a few times. As yet, its antigen is unknown. TCRdb called the reads again in MiXCR, with one record for every CDR3 protein. The profile shows 500,000 or so distinct CDR3 sequences, about 15% of them singletons. This chain connects TRBV11-2 to TRBJ1-1; maybe TRBD1 (5 bases). This TCR was recovered from a human donor in good health (CMV status not recorded). Some clones in this sample may be carry-over from other donors' samples. Sample: CD8+ T cells from PBMCs. CDR3 in amino acids: CASSLELSRVTNTEAFF. In nucleotides, the CDR3 is TGTGCCAGCAGCTTAGAGTTATCCAGGGTTACGAACACTGAAGCTTTCTTT.